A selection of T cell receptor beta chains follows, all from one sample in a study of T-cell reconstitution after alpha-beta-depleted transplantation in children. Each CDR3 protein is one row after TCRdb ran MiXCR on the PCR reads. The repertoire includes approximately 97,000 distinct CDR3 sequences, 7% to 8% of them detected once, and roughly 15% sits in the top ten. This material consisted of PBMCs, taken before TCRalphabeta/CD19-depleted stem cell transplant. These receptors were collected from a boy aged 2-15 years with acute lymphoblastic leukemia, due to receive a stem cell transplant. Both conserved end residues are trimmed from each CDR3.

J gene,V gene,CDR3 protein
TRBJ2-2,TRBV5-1,ASSPSSGGALTGELF
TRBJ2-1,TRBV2,ASAGRDFSSYNEQF
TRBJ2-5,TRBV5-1,ASRAVDPETQY
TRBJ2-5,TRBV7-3,ASSLGQQETQY
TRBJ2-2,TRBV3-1,ASSQWSGELF
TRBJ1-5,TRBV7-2,ASSLRARGRGNQPQH
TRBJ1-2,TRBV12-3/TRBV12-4,ASSLGDGYGYT
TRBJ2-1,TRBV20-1,SAKAFTLYNEQF
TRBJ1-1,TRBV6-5,ASSYGTLNTEAF
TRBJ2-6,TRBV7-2,ASSLAFRTASGANVLT
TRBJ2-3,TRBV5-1,ASTDTDTQY